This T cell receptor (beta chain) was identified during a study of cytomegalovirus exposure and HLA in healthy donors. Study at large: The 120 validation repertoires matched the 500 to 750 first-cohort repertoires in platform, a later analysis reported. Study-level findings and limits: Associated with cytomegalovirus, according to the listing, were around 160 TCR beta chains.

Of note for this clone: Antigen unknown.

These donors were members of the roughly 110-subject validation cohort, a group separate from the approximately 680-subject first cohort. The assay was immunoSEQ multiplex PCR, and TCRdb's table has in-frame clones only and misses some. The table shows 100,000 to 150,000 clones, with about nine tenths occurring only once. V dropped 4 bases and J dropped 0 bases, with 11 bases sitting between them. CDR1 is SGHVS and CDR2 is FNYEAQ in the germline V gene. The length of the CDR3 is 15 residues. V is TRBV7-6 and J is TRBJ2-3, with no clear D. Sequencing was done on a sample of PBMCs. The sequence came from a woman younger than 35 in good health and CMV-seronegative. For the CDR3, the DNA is TGTGCCAGCAGCTCACCGACTGGGAGCACAGATACGCAGTATTTT. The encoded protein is CASSSPTGSTDTQYF.